This is a list of T cell receptor beta chains from one sample in a study of molecular identifiers for immune sequencing clone quantification. TCRdb re-called the PCR reads with MiXCR, one entry per CDR3 protein. The sample has hundreds of thousands of distinct CDR3 sequences; 25% are singletons. Specimen: naive CD8+ T cells from blood, with Jurkat cell RNA spiked in. The receptor set was obtained from a human donor in good health. Some libraries in this study had Jurkat cell RNA spiked in. CDR3s include the opening cysteine and the closing phenylalanine or tryptophan. The order of the fields is clone size, D gene, V gene, J gene, CDR3 DNA, CDR3 protein. D genes are given only for firm matches. Some rows mark clone size as missing; the rest say once, few, many or name a class of expanded clone.

many	TRBD2	TRBV12-3/TRBV12-4	TRBJ2-3	TGTGCCAGCAGTTCGGTCCAGCGGGGGATAGATACGCAGTATTTT	CASSSVQRGIDTQYF
few	.	TRBV6-6	TRBJ1-1	TGTGCCAGCAGTCTCACAAGGGGGGGGGACACTGAAGCTTTCTTT	CASSLTRGGDTEAFF
.	.	TRBV2	TRBJ2-7	TGTGCCAGCAGCAGCGACTTTGTGAGGTACGAGCAGTACTTC	CASSSDFVRYEQYF
many	.	TRBV19	TRBJ1-1	TGTGCCAGTAGTATTGCGGTGAACACTGAAGCTTTCTTT	CASSIAVNTEAFF
.	TRBD2	TRBV15	TRBJ2-5	TGTGCCTCCACCCAAGGGAGGGGATCTTTTGAGACCCAGTACTTC	CASTQGRGSFETQYF
many	.	TRBV5-1	TRBJ1-1	TGCGCCAGCACATCTGGGAACACTGAAGCTTTCTTT	CASTSGNTEAFF
few	.	TRBV6-2/TRBV6-3	TRBJ2-7	TGTGCCAGCAGTTATGCCGTTACCTACGAGCAGTACTTC	CASSYAVTYEQYF
many	TRBD2	TRBV27	TRBJ2-1	TGTGCCACCGGAGCGGGAGGGGGGTACAATGAGCAGTTCTTC	CATGAGGGYNEQFF
.	.	TRBV27	TRBJ2-1	TGTGCCAGCAGTCTGGTCCCTGCGAATGAGCAGTTCTTC	CASSLVPANEQFF
many	.	TRBV7-6	TRBJ2-5	TGTGCCAGCAGCCTATCACAGGTCAGAGAGACCCAGTACTTC	CASSLSQVRETQYF
.	.	TRBV6-5	TRBJ2-2	TGTGCCAGCAGTTTTGAAGAACTTAGCAGAAATGCGAACACCGGGGAGCTGTTTTTT	CASSFEELSRNANTGELFF
many	.	TRBV6-5	TRBJ2-7	TGTGCCAGCAGTTACCTCCCAGCAGGGGCATGGAACGAGCAGTACTTC	CASSYLPAGAWNEQYF
.	.	TRBV30	TRBJ2-7	TGTGCCTGGAGTGTACTCGGGTACGGGCAGTACTTC	CAWSVLGYGQYF
many	TRBD2	TRBV12-3/TRBV12-4	TRBJ2-3	TGTGCCAGCAGTCACGGGACTAGCAGATCCACAGATACGCAGTATTTT	CASSHGTSRSTDTQYF
few	.	TRBV20-1	TRBJ2-2	TGCAGTGCTAGAGATCTGGGTTTGTCGACCGGGGAGCTGTTTTTT	CSARDLGLSTGELFF
few	.	TRBV5-1	TRBJ2-4	TGCGCCAGCTCCTTAAGACAGGCTCTAGCCAAAAACATTCAGTACTTC	CASSLRQALAKNIQYF
many	TRBD1	TRBV6-6	TRBJ1-5	TGTGCCAGCAGTTACCCCAGAGGACAGGACTATCAGCCCCAGCATTTT	CASSYPRGQDYQPQHF
.	.	TRBV27	TRBJ1-1	TGTGCCAGCAGTTTAGCTGCATCTTCCACCGAAGCTTTCTTT	CASSLAASSTEAFF
.	TRBD2	TRBV11-2	TRBJ2-1	TGTGCCAGCATCCCGGGTGGGAGGGCCATATACAATGAGCAGTTCTTC	CASIPGGRAIYNEQFF
few	.	TRBV7-9	TRBJ1-2	TGTGCCAGCAGCTTAGCGGGCGCGAACTGTGGCTACACCTTC	CASSLAGANCGYTF
many	TRBD1	TRBV6-5	TRBJ2-7	TGTGCCAGCAGTCTTTACGGACAGGGTGTTCACGAGCAGTACTTC	CASSLYGQGVHEQYF
few	.	TRBV10-1	TRBJ2-3	TGCGCCAGCAGTGAGTCGGGAGATACGCAGTATTTT	CASSESGDTQYF